One sample yielded the 27 T cell receptor beta chains listed below, sequenced in a study of T cells after yellow fever vaccination. TCRdb redid the calling of the 5' RACE reads with MiXCR, one entry per CDR3 protein. The sample contains 500,000 to 650,000 distinct CDR3 sequences, about 17% of which appear only once. This sample comprised PBMCs, obtained 5 days after the first yellow fever vaccination. The origin of the receptors is a young man who received the YFV17D yellow fever vaccine.

This clonotype turned up a few times. This sequence joins TRBV20-1 and TRBJ2-7, with a tentative D call TRBD1 (7 bases). V lost 6 bases, J lost 3 bases, and 18 bases lay in between. Germline V lookup: CDR1 DFQATT, CDR2 SNEGSKA (reference sequence). CDR3 length: 14 residues. This CDR3 is CSAVQGGRIYEQYF. CDR3 DNA sequence: TGCAGTGCCGTTCAGGGGGGCCGTATCTACGAGCAGTACTTC.

The chain combines TRBV4-1 with TRBJ2-7, with TRBD1 matching over 7 bases. Germline V gene sequence: CDR1 MGHRA, CDR2 YSYEKL. This CDR3 is 14 amino acids long. Losses at the gene ends were 1 base for V and 6 bases for J; bases not matched to a gene: 6. The CDR3 loop is CASSQVGTASEQYF. As DNA, the CDR3 is TGCGCCAGCAGCCAAGTCGGGACAGCCTCCGAGCAGTACTTC.

The sample holds a few counts of this clonotype. The rearrangement uses TRBV12-3 or TRBV12-4 and TRBJ1-2; the D gene is possibly TRBD1 (5 bases). The germline V and J ends were trimmed by 3 bases and 4 bases, with 9 bases remaining between them. The length of the CDR3 is 13 residues. CDR3 in DNA: TGTGCCAGCAGTTTTCACAGGAGCTATGGCTACACCTTC. Protein: CASSFHRSYGYTF.

This clonotype came up a few times. This chain uses TRBV28 with TRBJ1-5; 9 bases fit TRBD1. Germline CDR1 MDHEN, CDR2 SYDVKM. V lost 6 bases and J lost 3; bases outside the gene matches: 9. CDR3 length: 16 amino acids. CDR3 nucleotides: TGTGCCAGCAGGGGACAGGGAAGTGGGGCCAATCAGCCCCAGCATTTT. This translates into CASRGQGSGANQPQHF.

Ten or more counts support this clonotype. The gene calls are TRBV5-8 and TRBJ1-5; D uncertain. This CDR3 spans 15 amino acids. Germline lookup yields CDR1 SGHTS and CDR2 YDEGEE. Trimming removed 2 bases at V and 0 bases at J, with 9 bases between. The chain's CDR3 is CASSFEGFSNQPQHF. In nucleotides, the CDR3 is TGTGCCAGCAGCTTTGAGGGATTTAGCAATCAGCCCCAGCATTTT.

The CDR3 DNA sequence: TGTGCCAGCAGCTTAAGCACTAGCACGGCAGAGACCCAGTACTTC. Residues: CASSLSTSTAETQYF. The chain links TRBV7-7 to TRBJ2-5; D may be TRBD2 (6 bases). The CDR3 totals 15 residues. Germline CDR1 and CDR2: SSHAT and FNYEAQ (reference sequence). The V end lost 2 bases, the J end lost 4 bases, and 14 bases lay between the germline ends.

This clonotype was picked up a small number of times. The chain uses TRBV15 and TRBJ2-5; the D gene is possibly TRBD1 (6 bases). This CDR3 region has 15 residues. In germline, CDR1 is LNHNV, CDR2 YYDKDF (reference sequence). Trimming shortened V by 4 bases and J by 1 base, and 13 bases separated the two germline ends. The CDR3 region is CATSKRQARQETQYF. The CDR3 nucleotides read TGTGCCACCAGCAAACGACAGGCCCGCCAAGAGACCCAGTACTTC. The whole variable domain, remainder taken from reference TRBV15 and TRBJ2-5, is DAMVIQNPRYQVTQFGKPVTLSCSQTLNHNVMYWYQQKSSQAPKLLFHYYDKDFNNEADTPDNFQSRRPNTSFCFLDIRSPGLGDTAMYLCATSKRQARQETQYFGPGTRLLVL.

The chain carries TRBV7-2 and TRBJ2-5, with D unresolved. Looked up from germline, CDR1 is SGHTA and CDR2 is FQGNSA. V lost 6 bases, J lost 7 bases, and 12 bases lay in between. The CDR3 loop spans 12 amino acids. As DNA, the CDR3 is TGTGCCAGCAGGGGTCAGGTTTTGACCCAGTACTTC. Translated: CASRGQVLTQYF.

This rearrangement joins TRBV29-1 to TRBJ1-5; TRBD1 matches at 10 bases. Germline CDR1 and CDR2: SQVTM and ANQGSEA. V dropped 6 bases and J dropped 6; count of bases not matched to a gene: 2. The CDR3 is made up of 12 amino acids. Here the CDR3 reads CSVRTGGQPQHF. CDR3 nucleotide sequence: TGCAGCGTCCGGACAGGGGGTCAGCCCCAGCATTTT.

The chain uses TRBV9 and TRBJ1-2; D is undetermined. CDR1 and CDR2 from the germline V gene are SGDLS and YYNGEE. V was shortened by 0 bases and J by 5 bases, with 2 bases between the two germline ends. This CDR3 has 11 amino acids. The CDR3 is CASSVAYGYTF. Written as DNA, the CDR3 is TGTGCCAGCAGCGTAGCGTATGGCTACACCTTC. The full variable domain, its missing parts supplied by reference TRBV9 and TRBJ1-2, is DSGVTQTPKHLITATGQRVTLRCSPRSGDLSVYWYQQSLDQGLQFLIQYYNGEERAKGNILERFSAQQFPDLHSELNLSSLELGDSALYFCASSVAYGYTFGSGTRLTVV.

This chain connects TRBV20-1 to TRBJ2-2; 11 nucleotides line up with TRBD1. The V and J ends lost 6 bases and 6 bases, in that order; junction bases with no gene match: 3. The germline V gene encodes CDR1 DFQATT and CDR2 SNEGSKA (reference sequence). This CDR3 region has 13 residues. In DNA, the CDR3 is TGCAGTGCAGGACAGGGGGCGGCCGGGGAGCTGTTTTTT. Its protein is CSAGQGAAGELFF.

The sample holds a few counts of this clonotype. This chain uses TRBV3-1 with TRBJ2-1, with 8 bases lining up with TRBD2. The germline V gene has CDR1 LGHDT and CDR2 YNNKEL (reference sequence). V trimming: 2 bases; J trimming: 2 bases; junction bases outside the gene matches: 5. This CDR3 spans 16 amino acids. CDR3 bases: TGTGCCAGCAGCCAATCGTTGGGACTAGCCTACAATGAGCAGTTCTTC. This encodes CASSQSLGLAYNEQFF.

This clonotype was observed a handful of times. The rearrangement uses TRBV24-1 and TRBJ2-3; 11 bases map to TRBD1. Germline V gene data show CDR1 as KGHDR and CDR2 as SFDVKD. This CDR3 comprises 17 residues. V lost 5 bases, J lost 4 bases, and 10 bases stayed unmatched. The CDR3 protein is CATSAQTGTGGSDTQYF. The CDR3 nucleotides are TGTGCCACCAGTGCTCAGACCGGGACAGGGGGTTCAGATACGCAGTATTTT.

The CDR3 reads CASSQIYRVEQFF. In DNA form, the CDR3 reads TGCGCCAGCAGCCAAATTTACAGGGTTGAGCAGTTCTTC. V gene TRBV4-1 combines with J gene TRBJ2-1; possible D gene TRBD1, 6 bases. The CDR3 sequence is 13 residues long. Looked up from germline, CDR1 is MGHRA and CDR2 is YSYEKL. The V gene lost 2 bases and the J gene lost 9 bases, with 11 bases spanning the gap.

V gene TRBV11-1 combines with J gene TRBJ2-1; D is unresolved. The CDR3 has 10 residues. Per germline, CDR1 SGHAT and CDR2 FQDESV (reference sequence). The V end lost 8 bases, the J end lost 5 bases, and 4 bases lay between the germline ends. The CDR3 coding sequence is TGTGCCAGCGGACACAATGAGCAGTTCTTC. Translating gives CASGHNEQFF.

This clonotype was seen repeatedly, ten times or more. The chain uses TRBV5-6 and TRBJ2-1; 9 nucleotides align to TRBD2. The ends lost 0 bases at V and 3 bases at J; junction bases unmatched: 10. The CDR3 runs 18 residues. The germline CDR1 and CDR2 sequences are SGHDT and YYEEEE. CDR3 protein: CASSLEASGAYDYNEQFF. The CDR3 DNA reads TGTGCCAGCAGCTTGGAAGCTAGCGGGGCCTATGACTACAATGAGCAGTTCTTC. Together with reference TRBV5-6 and TRBJ2-1, the CDR3 gives the full variable domain: DAGVTQSPTHLIKTRGQQVTLRCSPKSGHDTVSWYQQALGQGPQFIFQYYEEEERQRGNFPDRFSGHQFPNYSSELNVNALLLGDSALYLCASSLEASGAYDYNEQFFGPGTRLTVL.

This clonotype occurred a few times. The V gene is TRBV5-1, the J gene TRBJ2-7, with 10 bases lining up with TRBD1. Germline trimming cut 1 base from V and 3 bases from J; bases unmatched to any gene: 7. This CDR3 spans 16 amino acids. The germline gives CDR1 SGHRS, CDR2 YFSETQ. The CDR3 loop reads CASSLSPGQGSYEQYV. In DNA form, the CDR3 reads TGCGCCAGCAGCTTGAGTCCGGGACAGGGGAGCTACGAGCAGTACGTC.

The J gene is TRBJ2-6, the V gene TRBV7-2; D uncertain. CDR1 and CDR2 from the germline V gene are SGHTA and FQGNSA. This CDR3 is 15 amino acids long. Trimming cost V 2 bases and J 0 bases, with 5 bases left between them. The CDR3 DNA sequence: TGTGCCAGCAGCTTAACGTTCTCTGGGGCCAACGTCCTGACTTTC. Its translation: CASSLTFSGANVLTF. Full variable domain (outside the CDR3, taken from reference TRBV7-2 and TRBJ2-6): GAGVSQSPSNKVTEKGKDVELRCDPISGHTALYWYRQSLGQGLEFLIYFQGNSAPDKSGLPSDRFSAERTGGSVSTLTIQRTQQEDSAVYLCASSLTFSGANVLTFGAGSRLTVL.

A few counts support this clonotype. The chain couples TRBV24-1 to TRBJ2-1; tentative D call: TRBD1 (7 bases). Trimming removed 11 bases from V and 4 bases from J, with 20 bases in between. Germline assignment: CDR1 KGHDR and CDR2 SFDVKD. There are 15 residues in the CDR3. The CDR3, as DNA: TGTGCCAGGGGACAGCGGGTCCACTCATACAATGAGCAGTTCTTC. It codes for CARGQRVHSYNEQFF.

This clonotype was detected a few times. The chain uses TRBV14 and TRBJ1-6; D uncertain. Germline V lookup: CDR1 SGHDN, CDR2 FVKESK. With 6 bases removed from V and 7 bases from J, the gap between germline ends came to 19 bases. This CDR3 comprises 16 residues. The CDR3 loop reads CASRSPTGRINSPLHF. The CDR3 nucleotides are TGTGCCAGCAGGTCCCCCACGGGCCGCATCAATTCACCCCTCCACTTT.

The chain couples TRBV27 to TRBJ2-1; 13 bases are a match to TRBD2. CDR1 is MNHEY, CDR2 SMNVEV, per germline (reference sequence). This CDR3 spans 14 amino acids. J lost 12 bases, V lost 5 bases, and 7 bases had no gene match. CDR3 in DNA: TGTGCCAGCAGTCCGGGACTAGCGGGGACGGGGCAGTTCTTC. Translation gives CASSPGLAGTGQFF.

The sample holds a few counts of this clonotype. The chain links TRBV4-3 to TRBJ1-3; D not resolved. Trimming removed 0 bases at V and 0 bases at J, with 9 bases between. The CDR3 sequence is 16 residues long. Germline V gene data show CDR1 as LGHNA and CDR2 as YSLEER. The CDR3 spells CASSQDYQISGNTIYF. CDR3 DNA sequence: TGCGCCAGCAGCCAAGATTACCAAATCTCTGGAAACACCATATATTTT.

The chain recombines TRBV20-1 with TRBJ2-7, with D unresolved. Trimming took off 6 bases at V and 6 bases at J, with 15 bases between the two ends. This CDR3 region has 12 residues. Germline CDR1 and CDR2: DFQATT and SNEGSKA (reference sequence). CDR3 in DNA: TGCAGTGCAGCCCAGAGACGACCCGAGCAGTACGTC. This gives the protein CSAAQRRPEQYV.

The rearrangement uses TRBV27 and TRBJ2-2; perhaps TRBD2 as D (6 bases). Germline loops: CDR1 MNHEY, CDR2 SMNVEV (reference sequence). The CDR3 runs to 17 residues. V shed 7 bases and J shed 3 bases, with 21 bases lying between them. The CDR3 DNA sequence: TGTGCCAGCACTTCTAGGGGCGGGATTTGGTACACCGGGGAGCTGTTTTTT. It encodes CASTSRGGIWYTGELFF.

A word on this clonotype: One end of the junction varies from germline; a read error may be responsible. CDR3 in amino acids: CSVVEGSSGANALTF. The CDR3 DNA reads as TGCAGCGTGGTGGAGGGTAGCTCTGGGGCCAACGCCCTGACTTTC. The chain joins TRBV29-1 to TRBJ2-6, with a tentative D call TRBD2 (6 bases). The length of the CDR3 is 15 residues. Per the germline V gene, CDR1 is SQVTM and CDR2 is ANQGSEA. The full variable domain, in which reference TRBV29-1 and TRBJ2-6 provide the parts outside the CDR3, is SAVISQKPSRDICQRGTSLTIQCQVDSQVTMMFWYRQQPGQSLTLIATANQGSEATYESGFVIDKFPISRPNLTFSTLTVSNMSPEDSSIYLCSVVEGSSGANALTFGAGSRLTVL.

In this sample, this clonotype turned up a few times. The chain combines TRBV18 with TRBJ2-1; no firm D call. The germline CDR1 and CDR2 sequences are KGHSH and LQKENI. Trimming cost V 8 bases and J 9 bases, with 20 bases left between them. The length of the CDR3 is 14 residues. The CDR3 sequence: CASRPEPENGEQFF. CDR3 in DNA: TGTGCCAGCCGCCCCGAACCGGAAAACGGTGAGCAGTTCTTC.

This clonotype turned up a few times. The V gene is TRBV20-1, the J gene TRBJ1-5; perhaps TRBD1 as D (5 bases). Germline V gene lookup returns CDR1 DFQATT and CDR2 SNEGSKA (reference sequence). Trimming cost V 3 bases and J 5 bases, with 14 bases left between them. The CDR3 has 14 amino acids. The CDR3: CSARTATNHQPQHF. The CDR3 DNA follows: TGCAGTGCTAGGACAGCAACTAACCATCAGCCCCAGCATTTT.